This T cell receptor (beta chain) came from a study of T cells expressing NK-cell markers. Across the whole study: Just one sequenced donor of eight was HCMV-seronegative, while seven were seropositive.

Concerning this clonotype itself: What it binds is not known.

Study-wide results and limits: In roughly six donors, dominant CD3+CD56+NKG2C+ clonotypes ranked among the top 10 CD8+ clonotypes. There remained a lack of clarity about HCMV specificity of expanded NKG2C+ T cell clones.

Beta-chain TCR cDNA was generated via 5'RACE template switching with UMIs. From the 5' RACE reads, TCRdb lists one entry per CDR3 protein and no DNA. Recorded for this sample: some 140,000 distinct CDR3 sequences. The CDR3 spans 16 residues. Per the germline V gene, CDR1 is LNHNV and CDR2 is YYDKDF (reference sequence). The source of this sequence is a woman between 50 and 59 years old in good health. The chain combines TRBV15 with TRBJ2-3; TCRdb's D call, TRBD2, is unchecked because there is no DNA. What was sequenced was blood T cells: a sorted CD56 or NKG2C T cell subset, CD4+ or CD8+ T cells, or bulk PBMC T cells (not recorded which). CDR3 loop: CATSTRPSGSTDTQYF. Variable domain in full (rest from reference TRBV15 and TRBJ2-3): DAMVIQNPRYQVTQFGKPVTLSCSQTLNHNVMYWYQQKSSQAPKLLFHYYDKDFNNEADTPDNFQSRRPNTSFCFLDIRSPGLGDTAMYLCATSTRPSGSTDTQYFGPGTRLTVL.